The 11 T cell receptor beta chains listed next were all sequenced from one sample in a study of prognosis after radiotherapy for stage I lung cancer. Two rounds of multiplex PCR amplified TCR beta CDR3 from genomic DNA. Primers (each specific to one TRBV or TRBJ gene) were used in first-round PCR. TCRdb re-analysed the multiplex PCR reads in MiXCR, keeping a single row per CDR3 protein. The sample carries about 20,000 distinct CDR3 sequences, under 45% recorded once. The material sequenced was PBMCs, taken before or after stereotactic body radiation therapy (not recorded which). The origin of the receptors is a donor aged 50 or older with non-small cell lung cancer.

The chain carries TRBV5-1 and TRBJ2-1; 7 nucleotides line up with TRBD2. V lost 4 bases, J lost 6 bases, and 4 bases stayed unmatched. Per germline, CDR1 SGHRS and CDR2 YFSETQ. This CDR3 region has 13 residues. The chain's CDR3 is CASSPRTSNEQFF. CDR3 sequence (DNA): TGCGCCAGCAGCCCTCGGACTAGCAATGAGCAGTTCTTC.

This clonotype is medium-sized by share. The chain links TRBV6-5 to TRBJ2-2, with unresolved D. The V gene's germline CDR1 is MNHEY and CDR2 SVGAGI. Trimming shortened V by 0 bases and J by 3 bases, and 8 bases separated the two germline ends. There are 15 residues in the CDR3. CDR3 sequence reads: CASSYSKQDTGELFF. The CDR3 DNA sequence: TGTGCCAGCAGTTACTCGAAACAAGACACCGGGGAGCTGTTTTTT.

This clonotype was recorded many times. The CDR3 sequence: CASSPGQGGYYGYTF. The CDR3 bases are TGTGCCAGCTCACCAGGACAGGGAGGATACTATGGCTACACCTTC. V and J are TRBV18 and TRBJ1-2, with TRBD1 identical over 8 bases. Germline assignment: CDR1 KGHSH and CDR2 LQKENI. Losses at the gene ends were 2 bases for V and 3 bases for J; bases not matched to a gene: 5. This CDR3 is built from 15 residues.

The table lists this clonotype with a few counts. The J gene is TRBJ1-2, the V gene TRBV28; TRBD1 matches 8 bases. Germline V lookup: CDR1 MDHEN, CDR2 SYDVKM. The CDR3 runs to 14 residues. Unmatched junction bases numbered 6, after V lost 5 bases and J lost 4 bases. The CDR3 coding sequence is TGTGCCAGCAGTCCCGACAGGGGCGTCTATGGCTACACCTTC. It specifies CASSPDRGVYGYTF.

The chain has TRBV6-2 or TRBV6-3 and TRBJ2-2; the match to TRBD1 covers 10 bases. V was pared by 0 bases and J by 7 bases, with 5 bases of the junction left unmatched. This CDR3 contains 16 residues. Germline CDR1 reads MNHEY; CDR2 reads SVGEGT. CDR3 sequence reads: CASSYSGTGDNGELFF. In nucleotides, the CDR3 is TGTGCCAGCAGTTACTCCGGGACAGGGGACAACGGGGAGCTGTTTTTT.

This clonotype came up many times. The chain links TRBV6-1 to TRBJ2-3; D gene uncertain. With 5 bases removed from V and 2 bases from J, the gap between germline ends came to 11 bases. This CDR3 contains 14 residues. Germline V gives CDR1 MNHNS, CDR2 SASEGT. In nucleotides, the CDR3 is TGTGCCAGCAGTACGCCCTACTTCACAGATACGCAGTATTTT. Translating gives CASSTPYFTDTQYF.

This clonotype was counted a few times. The junction and the germline gene differ at one end; a read error may be behind it. This chain links TRBV7-3 with TRBJ2-1; TRBD1 matches 7 bases. From germline, CDR1 is SGHTA and CDR2 FQGTGA. The CDR3 runs to 13 residues. This CDR3 is CASSIGQVNDQSF. The CDR3 DNA reads as TGTGCCAGCAGCATAGGACAGGTCAATGATCAGTCCTTC.

The CDR3 protein is CASSPKGLANEQYF. The CDR3 DNA reads TGTGCCAGCAGCCCGAAGGGACTAGCTAACGAGCAGTACTTC. The chain uses TRBV9 and TRBJ2-7, with 9 bases fitting TRBD2. Germline loops: CDR1 SGDLS, CDR2 YYNGEE. This CDR3 is built from 14 residues. The V segment lost 4 bases and the J segment 5 bases; nucleotides outside the gene matches: 7. The full variable domain, rest sourced from reference TRBV9 and TRBJ2-7, is DSGVTQTPKHLITATGQRVTLRCSPRSGDLSVYWYQQSLDQGLQFLIQYYNGEERAKGNILERFSAQQFPDLHSELNLSSLELGDSALYFCASSPKGLANEQYFGPGTRLTVT.

This clonotype was counted ten times or more. The V call is TRBV11-2, the J call TRBJ2-1; D is undetermined. The CDR3 is 12 amino acids. The germline V and J ends were trimmed by 1 base and 12 bases, with 10 bases remaining between them. Per germline, CDR1 SGHAT and CDR2 FQNNGV. CDR3 in amino acids: CASSLAIKVQFF. CDR3 bases: TGTGCCAGCAGCTTAGCCATTAAGGTGCAGTTCTTC.

About this clonotype: This sequence is one base from a far larger clone and is likely a read error. The rearrangement joins TRBV6-4 to TRBJ1-3; TRBD1 agrees at 7 bases. This CDR3 is 16 amino acids long. Trimming removed 9 bases from V and 6 bases from J; junction bases left unmatched: 17. The germline V gene encodes CDR1 MRHNA and CDR2 SNTAGT. The CDR3 DNA reads TGTGCCAGAGCCAGACAGGGAACAGGGGCTGTAAACACCATATATTTT. Its translation: CARARQGTGAVNTIYF.

This clonotype occurred many times. The V call is TRBV9, the J call TRBJ1-6; D is unclear. From germline, CDR1 is SGDLS and CDR2 YYNGEE. V was clipped by 4 bases and J by 11 bases, with 10 bases between them. The CDR3 runs 12 residues. The CDR3 loop is CASSLSGTPLHF. The CDR3 DNA reads as TGTGCCAGCAGCCTCTCAGGTACACCCCTCCACTTT.